The 28 T cell receptor beta chains presented below share a single source sample, sequenced in a study of cytomegalovirus exposure and HLA in healthy donors. Using immunoSEQ multiplex PCR, the repertoire was profiled, and TCRdb retains in-frame clones only, with some absent. The sample gives 150,000 to 200,000 clones, 86% of which show up once; 4.5% to 7% is in the top ten. Sequenced sample: PBMCs. Receptors were obtained from a woman aged 25-40 years in good health and CMV-seronegative.

The rearrangement links TRBV7-8 to TRBJ1-4; D not certain. V shed 3 bases and J shed 7 bases, with 12 bases lying between them. The CDR3 spans 14 residues. The germline gives CDR1 SGHVS, CDR2 FQNEAQ. This chain's CDR3 is CASSFDLGSEKLFF. The CDR3 nucleotides are TGTGCCAGCAGCTTTGACCTGGGGAGTGAAAAACTGTTTTTT.

The rearrangement joins TRBV15 to TRBJ1-2, with D uncertain. Germline-derived CDR1 and CDR2 are LNHNV and YYDKDF (reference sequence). The V end lost 0 bases, the J end lost 4 bases, and 6 bases lay between the germline ends. The CDR3 contains 13 residues. The CDR3 loop is CATSREPIYGYTF. CDR3 in DNA: TGTGCCACCAGCAGAGAACCGATCTATGGCTACACCTTC.

The V and J genes are TRBV6-1 and TRBJ2-3; D is ambiguous. Germline values: CDR1 MNHNS, CDR2 SASEGT. The V end lost 7 bases, the J end lost 3 bases, and 5 bases lay between the germline ends. CDR3 length: 11 amino acids. The CDR3 reads CASMTTDTQYF. Here the CDR3 DNA reads TGTGCCAGCATGACAACAGATACGCAGTATTTT.

The V and J genes are TRBV4-3 and TRBJ2-5, with unresolved D. CDR3 size: 15 residues. Trimming took off 3 bases at V and 2 bases at J, with 13 bases between the two ends. CDR1 LGHNA and CDR2 YSLEER come from the germline V gene. CDR3 residues: CASSQEFGVQETQYF. Here the CDR3 DNA reads TGCGCCAGCAGCCAGGAGTTTGGAGTTCAAGAGACCCAGTACTTC.

The chain links TRBV18 to TRBJ1-5, with D perhaps matching TRBD1 (5 bases). This CDR3 has 17 residues. The germline V gene encodes CDR1 KGHSH and CDR2 LQKENI. The ends were cut back, 3 bases at V and 2 bases at J, with 17 bases in the middle. The CDR3 is CASSPDFRVIGNQPQHF. CDR3 in DNA: TGTGCCAGCTCACCTGACTTCAGGGTTATTGGCAATCAGCCCCAGCATTTT. Looking up the rest from reference TRBV18 and TRBJ1-5 gives the full variable domain: NAGVMQNPRHLVRRRGQEARLRCSPMKGHSHVYWYRQLPEEGLKFMVYLQKENIIDESGMPKERFSAEFPKEGPSILRIQQVVRGDSAAYFCASSPDFRVIGNQPQHFGDGTRLSIL.

The chain couples TRBV10-3 to TRBJ2-1, with 13 bases lining up with TRBD2. Germline CDR1 ENHRY, CDR2 SYGVKD. This CDR3 comprises 17 residues. Losses at the gene ends were 0 bases for V and 5 bases for J; bases not matched to a gene: 4. The CDR3 region has the DNA TGTGCCATCAGTGAGTCAGAACTAGCGGGAGGGAACAATGAGCAGTTCTTC. It is translated as CAISESELAGGNNEQFF.

The chain couples TRBV5-6 to TRBJ1-4; D is unclear. The CDR3 contains 13 residues. Per the germline V gene, CDR1 is SGHDT and CDR2 is YYEEEE. V was cut by 7 bases and J by 0 bases, with 7 bases left in between. CDR3 nucleotide sequence: TGTGCCAGCTCGTCTGCAACTAATGAAAAACTGTTTTTT. This codes for CASSSATNEKLFF.

The chain employs TRBV6-5 and TRBJ2-7; D is perhaps TRBD2 (5 bases). The germline gives CDR1 MNHEY, CDR2 SVGAGI. This CDR3 spans 13 amino acids. Deletions cut 3 bases from V and 1 base from J, with 7 bases between. CDR3 sequence reads: CASSYAGSYEQYF. CDR3 nucleotide sequence: TGTGCCAGCAGTTATGCGGGTTCCTACGAGCAGTACTTC.

The V gene is TRBV27, the J gene TRBJ2-7; either TRBD1 or TRBD2 may fit D (6 bases each). This CDR3 is built from 14 residues. The germline V and J ends were trimmed by 3 bases and 4 bases, with 13 bases remaining between them. Looked up from germline, CDR1 is MNHEY and CDR2 is SMNVEV (reference sequence). In DNA, the CDR3 is TGTGCCAGCAGTTTCCCGCGGGACACATACGAGCAGTACTTC. Its protein product is CASSFPRDTYEQYF.

The rearrangement joins TRBV7-3 to TRBJ2-2, with 11 bases aligning to TRBD2. From germline, CDR1 is SGHTA and CDR2 FQGTGA. The length of the CDR3 is 16 residues. Trimming removed 5 bases from V and 5 bases from J; junction bases left unmatched: 7. The CDR3 sequence: CASSPLAGGGTGELFF. The CDR3, as DNA: TGTGCCAGCAGCCCGCTAGCGGGGGGCGGGACCGGGGAGCTGTTTTTT. Full variable domain (outside the CDR3, taken from reference TRBV7-3 and TRBJ2-2): GAGVSQTPSNKVTEKGKYVELRCDPISGHTALYWYRQSLGQGPEFLIYFQGTGAADDSGLPNDRFFAVRPEGSVSTLKIQRTERGDSAVYLCASSPLAGGGTGELFFGEGSRLTVL.

The chain joins TRBV7-9 to TRBJ2-5; D ambiguous. The CDR3 has 12 amino acids. Germline V gives CDR1 SEHNR, CDR2 FQNEAQ (reference sequence). The germline V and J ends were trimmed by 5 bases and 0 bases, with 4 bases remaining between them. CDR3 nucleotide sequence: TGTGCCAGCAGCAGGGACCAAGAGACCCAGTACTTC. It is translated as CASSRDQETQYF.

This clone was seen only once. An end of the junction does not agree with germline; a read error may underlie this. This CDR3 is also generated by other DNA sequences in the sample. J is TRBJ1-2 and V is TRBV13, with a weak D call TRBD1 (6 bases). This CDR3 spans 13 amino acids. The V gene's germline CDR1 is PRHDT and CDR2 FYEKMQ (reference sequence). CDR3 sequence reads: CASSFAGDYGYTF. The CDR3 DNA sequence: TGTGCCAGCAGCTTCGCAGGGGACTATGGCTATACCTTC. Complete variable domain (other parts from reference TRBV13 and TRBJ1-2): AAGVIQSPRHLIKEKRETATLKCYPIPRHDTVYWYQQGPGQDPQFLISFYEKMQSDKGSIPDRFSAQQFSDYHSELNMSSLELGDSALYFCASSFAGDYGYTFGSGTRLTVV.

This chain connects TRBV5-4 to TRBJ1-1; D possibly corresponds to TRBD1 (5 bases). Germline V gene data show CDR1 as SGHNT and CDR2 as YYREEE (reference sequence). V was pared by 4 bases and J by 1 base, with 14 bases between. This CDR3 has 15 amino acids. DNA for the CDR3: TGTGCCAGCAGCCACCGGACCGGGACGAACACTGAAGCTTTCTTT. This encodes CASSHRTGTNTEAFF.

V and J are TRBV5-4 and TRBJ1-1; possibly TRBD1 for D (5 bases). Germline V gene sequence: CDR1 SGHNT, CDR2 YYREEE (reference sequence). CDR3 length: 14 amino acids. V shed 3 bases and J shed 1 base, with 10 bases lying between them. CDR3 DNA sequence: TGTGCCAGCAGCTGGAGGGACGGGAACACTGAAGCTTTCTTT. Its protein is CASSWRDGNTEAFF. Filled out from reference TRBV5-4 and TRBJ1-1, the complete variable domain reads ETGVTQSPTHLIKTRGQQVTLRCSSQSGHNTVSWYQQALGQGPQFIFQYYREEENGRGNFPPRFSGLQFPNYSSELNVNALELDDSALYLCASSWRDGNTEAFFGQGTRLTVV.

The V call is TRBV18, the J call TRBJ2-5; D not certain. The V and J ends lost 1 base and 5 bases respectively, with 5 bases between them. From germline, CDR1 is KGHSH and CDR2 LQKENI. This CDR3 is 12 amino acids long. This CDR3 is CASSPRRETQYF. The CDR3 bases are TGTGCCAGCTCACCACGAAGGGAGACCCAGTACTTC.

This rearrangement joins TRBV13 to TRBJ2-7, with D possibly matching TRBD2 (5 bases). The CDR3 runs 13 residues. CDR1 PRHDT and CDR2 FYEKMQ come from the germline V gene (reference sequence). Trimming pared 6 bases from V and 1 base from J, leaving 10 bases between. CDR3 amino acids: CASRSGRSYEQYF. The CDR3, as DNA: TGTGCCAGCAGATCGGGGAGATCCTACGAGCAGTACTTC.

This chain links TRBV2 with TRBJ1-2; perhaps TRBD1 as D (5 bases). The CDR3 is made up of 14 amino acids. V dropped 3 bases and J dropped 0 bases, with 8 bases sitting between them. Germline V gives CDR1 SNHLY, CDR2 FYNNEI. The CDR3 sequence: CASSDRVSNYGYTF. For the CDR3, the DNA is TGTGCCAGCAGTGACAGGGTCTCTAACTATGGCTACACCTTC.

V usage is TRBV4-1 and J usage is TRBJ1-1, with D hard to call. V lost 3 bases and J lost 3, with 5 bases in between. Per the germline V gene, CDR1 is MGHRA and CDR2 is YSYEKL. This CDR3 contains 12 residues. DNA for the CDR3: TGCGCCAGCAGCCACTATGACACTGAAGCTTTCTTT. Its protein is CASSHYDTEAFF.

V usage is TRBV7-3 and J usage is TRBJ2-2, with D maybe TRBD1 (5 bases). This CDR3 is built from 16 residues. Deletions cut 5 bases from V and 7 bases from J, with 20 bases between. Germline V lookup: CDR1 SGHTA, CDR2 FQGTGA. The CDR3 loop reads CASSPPEIGAGGELFF. For the CDR3, the DNA is TGTGCCAGCAGCCCCCCCGAGATAGGGGCTGGCGGGGAGCTGTTTTTT.

The chain has TRBV2 and TRBJ1-4; the D gene is possibly TRBD1 (6 bases). The germline CDR1 and CDR2 sequences are SNHLY and FYNNEI. The CDR3 totals 15 residues. V was trimmed by 3 bases and J by 3 bases, leaving 11 bases between them. This CDR3 reads CASSDGQQANEKLFF. CDR3 DNA: TGTGCCAGCAGTGACGGACAGCAGGCTAATGAAAAACTGTTTTTT.

This chain joins TRBV4-3 and TRBJ2-7, with 7 nucleotides matching TRBD1. The CDR3 length is 14 residues. CDR1 LGHNA and CDR2 YSLEER come from the germline V gene. V lost 4 bases to trimming and J lost 6 bases; unmatched junction nucleotides: 9. The CDR3 coding sequence is TGCGCCAGCAGCCCGTACAGGGGATGGAGCGAGCAGTACTTC. Translated: CASSPYRGWSEQYF.

V is TRBV18 and J is TRBJ2-7; 10 bases agree with TRBD1. The germline CDR1 and CDR2 sequences are KGHSH and LQKENI. CDR3 length: 14 amino acids. The V segment lost 4 bases and the J segment 2 bases; nucleotides outside the gene matches: 2. CDR3 sequence: CASSRGQGPYEQYF. The DNA of the CDR3 is TGTGCCAGCTCACGGGGACAGGGGCCCTACGAGCAGTACTTC.

The rearrangement joins TRBV27 to TRBJ1-2; the D gene is possibly TRBD1 (6 bases). The germline CDR1 and CDR2 sequences are MNHEY and SMNVEV (reference sequence). V was clipped by 5 bases and J by 7 bases, with 23 bases between them. The CDR3 contains 16 residues. The CDR3 DNA reads TGTGCCAGCAGTCCGACAGAAGGGGGGAGGTCTCGTGGCTACACCTTC. It translates to CASSPTEGGRSRGYTF.

The chain uses TRBV13 and TRBJ2-3; 10 positions agree with TRBD2. CDR3 length: 16 residues. V was pared by 6 bases and J by 2 bases, with 8 bases of the junction left unmatched. In germline, CDR1 is PRHDT, CDR2 FYEKMQ (reference sequence). The CDR3 is CASRSVAGGPTDTQYF. CDR3 nucleotides: TGTGCCAGCAGATCGGTAGCGGGGGGCCCCACAGATACGCAGTATTTT.

This clone was seen once. The chain couples TRBV5-4 to TRBJ1-1; TRBD1 matches 9 bases. The CDR3 has 15 amino acids. V lost 4 bases, J lost 7 bases, and 11 bases stayed unmatched. Germline V gene data show CDR1 as SGHNT and CDR2 as YYREEE (reference sequence). The DNA for the CDR3 is TGTGCCAGCAGCCGTGGCGCGGGACAGGGTCATGAAGCTTTCTTT. Its protein product is CASSRGAGQGHEAFF.

The V gene is TRBV2, the J gene TRBJ2-7; weak D call: TRBD2 (6 bases). V was shortened by 3 bases and J by 2 bases, with 14 bases between the two germline ends. Per the germline V gene, CDR1 is SNHLY and CDR2 is FYNNEI. The CDR3 totals 15 residues. CDR3 amino acids: CASSDMGGPTYEQYF. The CDR3 DNA is TGTGCCAGCAGTGACATGGGGGGACCCACCTACGAGCAGTACTTC.

The count of this clone is one. V and J are TRBV11-2 and TRBJ2-1; TRBD2 matches at 9 bases. Germline trimming cut 5 bases from V and 15 bases from J; bases unmatched to any gene: 20. Germline V gives CDR1 SGHAT, CDR2 FQNNGV. This CDR3 is built from 16 residues. CDR3 sequence reads: CASSRTGTRLAGRPFF. The DNA for the CDR3 is TGTGCCAGCAGCCGGACGGGAACGCGGCTAGCGGGGCGCCCGTTCTTC.

This clone was recorded once. This chain connects TRBV15 to TRBJ1-2, with D hard to call. This CDR3 spans 13 amino acids. V was pared by 1 base and J by 1 base, with 4 bases between. Germline assignment: CDR1 LNHNV and CDR2 YYDKDF (reference sequence). For the CDR3, the DNA is TGTGCCACCAGCAGAGCGAATAACTATGGCTACACCTTC. Protein: CATSRANNYGYTF.